This T cell receptor beta chain was sequenced in a study of blood T cell repertoires in COVID-19. Profiling relied on immunoSEQ multiplex PCR, and the TCRdb table lists in-frame clones only, not all of them. The sample consists of 200,000 to 300,000 clones, over 70% of them appearing once. The CDR3 extends over 15 amino acids. V shed 3 bases, J shed 4 bases, and the junction held 4 bases outside the gene matches. Germline V gene lookup returns CDR1 SGHNT and CDR2 YENEEA. This clone turned up a few times. The V and J genes are TRBV11-3 and TRBJ2-2, with TRBD1 identical over 8 bases. The sequenced sample consisted of peripheral blood. The receptor's source is a human donor in a cohort sampled during active COVID-19. CDR3: CASSLGTGSTGELFF. Written as DNA, the CDR3 is TGTGCCAGCAGCTTGGGGACAGGTAGCACCGGGGAGCTGTTTTTT.